This TCR beta chain was observed in a study of neurological immune-mediated disorders. Points from the study as a whole: Expansion of TCR clones was greatest in HTLV-1-associated myelopathy and smallest in multiple sclerosis, where it fell below that of healthy controls. TCR-beta repertoires seemed private in all groups, with no expanded CDR3 amino acid sequences shared.

MiXCR, applied by TCRdb to the 5' RACE reads, yields one record per CDR3 protein. This sample yields around 37,000 distinct CDR3 sequences, of which roughly 15% are seen a single time; 20% to 30% belongs to the top ten. At least ten counts were recorded for this clonotype. Its antigen remains unidentified. Between the trimmed V and J ends, which lost 3 bases and 10 bases, there was a span of 10 bases. The CDR3 length is 12 residues. The TCR originated in a woman aged 50 to 60 with HTLV-1-associated myelopathy (HAM/TSP). Sequencing input: PBMCs. J is TRBJ2-1 and V is TRBV12-3 or TRBV12-4; D is unclear. CDR3 amino acids: CASSFAVGEQFF. CDR3 nucleotide sequence: TGTGCCAGCAGTTTTGCGGTGGGGGAGCAGTTCTTC.